Presented here are 21 T cell receptor beta chains from one specimen sequenced in a study of Ad26.COV2.S vaccination and SARS-CoV-2 variants. Profiling relied on immunoSEQ multiplex PCR, and the TCRdb table lists in-frame clones only, not all of them. The table includes hundreds of thousands of clones, 65% to 90% detected once. The treatment denotes: around 19 received Ad26.COV2.S at low or high dose, single or two shots; 5 received placebo; per-sample allocation not given. Day 63 following the first vaccine or placebo injection was when the samples were taken. The sample consisted of peripheral blood, taken in a trial of Ad26.COV2.S vaccine versus placebo. The receptors shown here come from a person aged 18-60 years who received the Ad26.COV2.S COVID-19 vaccine or a placebo.

This chain joins TRBV10-3 and TRBJ2-7, with D unclear. Trimming shortened V by 3 bases and J by 5 bases, and 5 bases separated the two germline ends. CDR3 length equals 11 residues. CDR1 and CDR2 from the germline V gene are ENHRY and SYGVKD. The CDR3 loop reads CAISDLNEQYF. The DNA for the CDR3 is TGTGCCATCAGTGATCTCAACGAGCAGTACTTC.

V and J are TRBV5-4 and TRBJ2-1; TRBD2 might be the D (5 bases). Germline V gene sequence: CDR1 SGHNT, CDR2 YYREEE (reference sequence). With 3 bases removed from V and 10 bases from J, the gap between germline ends came to 14 bases. The CDR3 spans 13 residues. CDR3 coding DNA: TGTGCCAGCAGCTCCCCTTCTGGCGGGGAGCAGTTCTTC. This codes for CASSSPSGGEQFF.

V is TRBV6-6 and J is TRBJ2-2; 7 nucleotides agree with TRBD2. Germline assignment: CDR1 MNHNY and CDR2 SVGAGI (reference sequence). The ends lost 2 bases at V and 1 base at J; junction bases unmatched: 4. CDR3 length equals 16 residues. The CDR3 here is CASSYTGGGNTGELFF. The CDR3 coding sequence is TGTGCCAGCAGTTACACGGGGGGAGGGAACACCGGGGAGCTGTTTTTT.

The chain carries TRBV19 and TRBJ1-5; D gene ambiguous. The V and J ends lost 10 bases and 9 bases respectively, with 19 bases between them. The germline gives CDR1 LNHDA, CDR2 SQIVND (reference sequence). The CDR3 spans 13 residues. The CDR3: CATSEEASLPQHF. In DNA form, the CDR3 reads TGTGCCACTTCGGAGGAGGCCTCTCTGCCCCAGCATTTT.

The chain employs TRBV9 and TRBJ1-2; D not resolved. Germline V gives CDR1 SGDLS, CDR2 YYNGEE. The CDR3 has 14 amino acids. V lost 4 bases, J lost 8 bases, and 18 bases lay in between. CDR3 coding DNA: TGTGCCAGCAGCCCGGAGGGAGGGTTCAGAGGCTACACCTTC. This codes for CASSPEGGFRGYTF.

V usage is TRBV5-1 and J usage is TRBJ1-5, with unresolved D. CDR1 SGHRS and CDR2 YFSETQ come from the germline V gene. With 2 bases removed from V and 0 bases from J, the gap between germline ends came to 3 bases. The CDR3 length is 13 residues. The CDR3 protein is CASSLSSNQPQHF. For the CDR3, the DNA is TGCGCCAGCAGCTTAAGTAGCAATCAGCCCCAGCATTTT.

V is TRBV7-3 and J is TRBJ2-5; 13 positions agree with TRBD2. Germline V lookup: CDR1 SGHTA, CDR2 FQGTGA. The V and J ends lost 5 bases and 5 bases, in that order; junction bases with no gene match: 5. This CDR3 region has 15 residues. CDR3 DNA sequence: TGTGCCAGCAGCCCGGGGACTAGCGGGAAGGAGACCCAGTACTTC. Amino acid sequence: CASSPGTSGKETQYF.

As for this clone: The same CDR3 is also encoded by other DNA sequences in this sample. The V gene is TRBV7-2, the J gene TRBJ2-1; tentative D call: TRBD2 (5 bases). Deletions cut 1 base from V and 1 base from J, with 8 bases between. CDR3 length equals 15 residues. Germline CDR1 reads SGHTA; CDR2 reads FQGNSA. CDR3 DNA: TGTGCCAGCAGCTTAGGACGGGGATCCTACAATGAGCAGTTCTTC. As protein: CASSLGRGSYNEQFF.

V usage is TRBV19 and J usage is TRBJ2-3; 9 nucleotides align to TRBD1. Trimming removed 9 bases from V and 5 bases from J; junction bases left unmatched: 6. CDR3 length: 13 residues. The V gene's germline CDR1 is LNHDA and CDR2 SQIVND (reference sequence). The CDR3 is CASNRGRVDTQYF. CDR3 DNA sequence: TGTGCCAGCAACAGGGGGCGAGTAGATACGCAGTATTTT. Full variable domain (missing parts from reference TRBV19 and TRBJ2-3): DGGITQSPKYLFRKEGQNVTLSCEQNLNHDAMYWYRQDPGQGLRLIYYSQIVNDFQKGDIAEGYSVSREKKESFPLTVTSAQKNPTAFYLCASNRGRVDTQYFGPGTRLTVL.

The V gene is TRBV28, the J gene TRBJ1-5, with D unclear. V dropped 3 bases and J dropped 0 bases, with 6 bases sitting between them. CDR1 is MDHEN and CDR2 is SYDVKM in the germline V gene. The CDR3 covers 14 residues. The CDR3 here is CASSFYYSNQPQHF. The CDR3 DNA follows: TGTGCCAGCAGTTTCTACTATAGCAATCAGCCCCAGCATTTT.

The chain joins TRBV6-6 to TRBJ2-1, with D unresolved. The V end lost 4 bases, the J end lost 3 bases, and 16 bases lay between the germline ends. The CDR3 has 16 amino acids. The germline V gene encodes CDR1 MNHNY and CDR2 SVGAGI (reference sequence). For the CDR3, the DNA is TGTGCCAGCAGTTCCCTCCCGGCATCGGGCTACAATGAGCAGTTCTTC. This encodes CASSSLPASGYNEQFF.

CDR3 sequence: CASSPFDRGHQPQHF. The CDR3 coding sequence is TGTGCCAGCTCACCCTTCGACAGGGGCCATCAGCCCCAGCATTTT. The J gene is TRBJ1-5, the V gene TRBV18; TRBD1 matches at 8 bases. Germline trimming cut 3 bases from V and 5 bases from J; bases unmatched to any gene: 6. Germline loops: CDR1 KGHSH, CDR2 LQKENI. The CDR3 is 15 amino acids.

This chain's CDR3 is CASRNRAGANVLTF. The CDR3 DNA reads TGTGCCAGCCGTAACAGGGCTGGGGCCAACGTCCTGACTTTC. The J gene is TRBJ2-6, the V gene TRBV3-1 (or the pseudogene TRBV3-2); perhaps TRBD1 as D (6 bases). Germline V gene data show CDR1 as LGHDT and CDR2 as YNNKEL (reference sequence). The CDR3 is 14 amino acids. Between the trimmed V and J ends, which lost 8 bases and 2 bases, there was a span of 10 bases.

The chain combines TRBV6-5 with TRBJ1-1, with D possibly TRBD1 on 5 matching bases. Germline V gene sequence: CDR1 MNHEY, CDR2 SVGAGI. V dropped 6 bases and J dropped 1 base, with 9 bases sitting between them. The CDR3 covers 13 residues. This CDR3 is CASRIDRNTEAFF. The CDR3 coding sequence is TGTGCCAGCAGGATTGACAGGAACACTGAAGCTTTCTTT.

The rearrangement uses TRBV28 and TRBJ2-7; 7 nucleotides match TRBD1. The CDR3 has 15 residues. CDR1 and CDR2 from the germline V gene are MDHEN and SYDVKM. J gave up 6 bases and V 5 bases, and 13 bases lay outside the gene matches. The CDR3 is CASSPTGKDLGEQYF. The CDR3 nucleotides read TGTGCCAGCAGTCCGACAGGGAAGGACTTGGGCGAGCAGTACTTC.

A word on this clone: The sample carries other DNA sequences with the same CDR3. The chain couples TRBV5-6 to TRBJ2-7; unclear D gene. Deletions cut 0 bases from V and 4 bases from J, with 2 bases between. The CDR3 is 11 amino acids. Germline lookup yields CDR1 SGHDT and CDR2 YYEEEE. The CDR3 DNA is TGTGCCAGCAGCTTGGGGTACGAGCAGTACTTC. It yields the protein CASSLGYEQYF.

This chain links TRBV18 with TRBJ1-1; TRBD1 aligns across 7 bases. Germline CDR1 KGHSH, CDR2 LQKENI. V lost 3 bases and J lost 4; bases outside the gene matches: 8. The CDR3 has 15 residues. The CDR3: CASSPTATGSTEAFF. The CDR3 bases are TGTGCCAGCTCACCTACGGCGACAGGGTCCACTGAAGCTTTCTTT.

V and J are TRBV6-2 or TRBV6-3 and TRBJ2-1; 8 bases align to TRBD2. V lost 4 bases to trimming and J lost 1 base; unmatched junction nucleotides: 15. The CDR3 totals 19 residues. Looked up from germline, CDR1 is MNHEY and CDR2 is SVGEGT. CDR3 bases: TGTGCCAGCAGTTTTTTGGCCGGGACTAGAGTCGGTTCCTACAATGAGCAGTTCTTC. This sequence encodes CASSFLAGTRVGSYNEQFF.

This chain joins TRBV6-4 and TRBJ1-4; 8 bases align to TRBD1. Trimming removed 0 bases from V and 7 bases from J; junction bases left unmatched: 7. CDR3 length: 16 residues. Germline loops: CDR1 MRHNA, CDR2 SNTAGT. The CDR3 DNA reads as TGTGCCAGCAGTGACTCTAGGGGGACAGGAGCTGAAAAACTGTTTTTT. This codes for CASSDSRGTGAEKLFF.

The rearrangement links TRBV19 to TRBJ2-4, with a possible D match to TRBD1 (5 bases). The CDR3 consists of 18 residues. Germline V gives CDR1 LNHDA, CDR2 SQIVND (reference sequence). Trimming cost V 3 bases and J 4 bases, with 22 bases left between them. CDR3 nucleotides: TGTGCCAGTAGTATTAGTTCGTCTGTTCGGGCAGGGAAAAACATTCAGTACTTC. Its protein product is CASSISSSVRAGKNIQYF.

The CDR3 spells CASSVGVRRGDAQYF. For the CDR3, the DNA is TGTGCCAGCAGCGTAGGAGTGCGTAGAGGGGATGCGCAGTACTTC. The chain links TRBV9 to TRBJ2-7, with D perhaps assigned TRBD1 or TRBD2 (5 bases each). Per germline, CDR1 SGDLS and CDR2 YYNGEE. Trimming cost V 0 bases and J 9 bases, with 19 bases left between them. This CDR3 has 15 residues. Supplemented by reference TRBV9 and TRBJ2-7, the full variable domain reads DSGVTQTPKHLITATGQRVTLRCSPRSGDLSVYWYQQSLDQGLQFLIQYYNGEERAKGNILERFSAQQFPDLHSELNLSSLELGDSALYFCASSVGVRRGDAQYFGPGTRLTVT.